This T cell receptor (beta chain) derives from a study of post-analysis software for immune sequencing data. Whole-study context: Included among the disease courses, which were recorded for the cohort, were relapsing-remitting, secondary progressive and progressive-relapsing multiple sclerosis.

This clonotype was counted once. Its antigen is unidentified. Libraries were made from TCR beta cDNA, and they carried unique molecular identifiers. A population of about 0.9 to 10 million T cells gave rise to approximately 530,000 cDNA molecules. From the PCR reads, TCRdb called clonotypes with MiXCR, one entry per CDR3 protein. Among 450,000 to 700,000 distinct CDR3 sequences, roughly 46% were seen once, and the ten largest hold 1.5% to 2%. Whole-study results and caveats: A significant reduction in normalized Chao1 diversity was observed in multiple sclerosis patients versus controls. Under F measure analysis, samples from one preparation batch co-clustered strongly. Comparison of patients with controls showed four or five TRBV segments more frequent in patients, TRBV5-6, TRBV5-1 and TRBV20-1 among them.

Trimming removed 2 bases from V and 3 bases from J; junction bases left unmatched: 9. The CDR3 is made up of 16 amino acids. CDR1 and CDR2 (germline): SEHNR, FQNEAQ (reference sequence). The source is a girl aged 5-17 years with multiple sclerosis. V and J are TRBV7-9 and TRBJ1-1, with TRBD1 matching over 7 bases. The sequenced material came from blood. CDR3 residues: CASSLRWQGVHTEAFF. The CDR3 region has the DNA TGTGCCAGCAGCTTACGCTGGCAGGGGGTACACACTGAAGCTTTCTTT. Using reference TRBV7-9 and TRBJ1-1 for the parts outside the CDR3, the full variable domain is DTGVSQNPRHKITKRGQNVTFRCDPISEHNRLYWYRQTLGQGPEFLTYFQNEAQLEKSRLLSDRFSAERPKGSFSTLEIQRTEQGDSAMYLCASSLRWQGVHTEAFFGQGTRLTVV.